This TCR beta chain originates from a study of response to subunit inactivated influenza vaccine. Using its own MiXCR run on the RT-PCR reads, TCRdb lists one record per CDR3 protein. The sample has 450,000 to 600,000 distinct CDR3 sequences, about 15% seen once; the top ten hold 2.5% to 3.5%. The CDR3 has 14 amino acids. The V and J ends lost 7 bases and 6 bases, in that order; junction bases with no gene match: 10. General observations from the study: Few additional T cells are recruited per seasonal influenza vaccination, authors suggested.

The sample holds many counts of this clonotype. Antigen specificity is unknown. This receptor was identified in a man between 50 and 70 years old who received an inactivated influenza vaccine. The chain recombines TRBV12-3 or TRBV12-4 with TRBJ2-7, with 9 nucleotides matching TRBD2. The source was CD4+ T cells sorted from PBMCs, collected less than 25 months after vaccination. This CDR3 is CASTLGASGTEQYF. For the CDR3, the DNA is TGTGCCAGCACCCTGGGAGCTAGCGGGACCGAGCAGTACTTC.